Below, one T cell receptor (beta chain) is given with its context. Its antigen remains unidentified. The entry originates in a study of radiotherapy plus CTLA-4 blockade in lung cancer. The wider study: Among patients, 15% to 20% showed objective responses, and over 30% had disease control.

Receiving focal radiation plus CTLA-4 blockade with ipilimumab were patients who had chemo-refractory metastatic non-small-cell lung cancer. The germline V gene has CDR1 MNHEY and CDR2 SMNVEV (reference sequence). The length of the CDR3 is 19 residues. Losses at the gene ends were 0 bases for V and 2 bases for J; bases not matched to a gene: 12. Study findings and constraints: Expansion of tumor-derived TCR clones was observed in blood after radiotherapy plus ipilimumab. Alongside interferon-beta, early blood T cell clone dynamics were reportedly the best predictor of response.

The assay was immunoSEQ multiplex PCR, and TCRdb's table has in-frame clones only and misses some. The table has 75,000 to 100,000 clones, 70% to 90% seen once; the top ten hold nearly 5%. This sample comprised peripheral blood, obtained from a patient treated with radiotherapy plus ipilimumab. The sequence came from a human donor with non-small cell lung cancer that progressed on radiotherapy plus ipilimumab. The chain couples TRBV27 to TRBJ2-1; TRBD2 agrees at 8 bases. This CDR3 reads CASSLSRLAGGRPYNEQFF. The CDR3 DNA reads as TGTGCCAGCAGTTTATCACGGCTAGCGGGCGGGAGACCCTACAATGAGCAGTTCTTC.